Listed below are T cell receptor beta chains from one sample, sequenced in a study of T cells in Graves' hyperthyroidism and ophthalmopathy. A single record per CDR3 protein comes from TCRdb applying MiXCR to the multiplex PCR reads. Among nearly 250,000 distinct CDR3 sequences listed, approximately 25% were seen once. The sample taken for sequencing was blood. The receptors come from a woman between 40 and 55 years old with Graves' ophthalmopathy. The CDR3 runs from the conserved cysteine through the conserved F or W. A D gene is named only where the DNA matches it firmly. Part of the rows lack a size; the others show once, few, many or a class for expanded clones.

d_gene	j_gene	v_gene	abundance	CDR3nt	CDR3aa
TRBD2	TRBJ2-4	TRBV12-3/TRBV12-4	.	TGTGCCAGCGCACTAGCGGTAGCCAAAAACGTTCAGTACTTC	CASALAVAKNVQYF
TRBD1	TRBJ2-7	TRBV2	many	TGTGCCAGCAGGGGGTCAGGGGGCGGCCCCTACGAGCAGTACTTC	CASRGSGGGPYEQYF
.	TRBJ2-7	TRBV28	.	TGTGCCAGCAGTTCCCCCACGTTCTCGTCCTACGAGCAGTACTTC	CASSSPTFSSYEQYF
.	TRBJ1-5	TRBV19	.	TGTGCCAGTAGTATCTCAGGGGTCTCTCCACAGCCCCAGCATTTT	CASSISGVSPQPQHF
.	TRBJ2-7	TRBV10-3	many	TGTGCCATCAGTATTAGCGGAGACCTCTACGAGCAGTACTTC	CAISISGDLYEQYF
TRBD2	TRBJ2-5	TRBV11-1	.	TGTGCCAGCAGCCTCCTACCTCCCGGGACTAGCGGGAGAGGGGGCCAAGAGACCCAGTACTTC	CASSLLPPGTSGRGGQETQYF
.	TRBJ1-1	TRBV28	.	TGTGCCAGCAGTTTACAGGGAAGGATTGGGACTGAAGCTTTCTTT	CASSLQGRIGTEAFF
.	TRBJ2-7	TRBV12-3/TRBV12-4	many	TGTGCCAGCTCAGGCAGCCGGGGGCACGAGCAGTACTTC	CASSGSRGHEQYF
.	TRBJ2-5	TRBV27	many	TGTGCCAGCAGTTCCCCCGAGTACTTC	CASSSPEYF
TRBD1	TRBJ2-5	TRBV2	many	TGTGCCAGCAGCCCTATCTGGGACAGGGGGCAAGAGACCCAGTACTTC	CASSPIWDRGQETQYF
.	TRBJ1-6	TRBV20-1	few	TGCAGTGCTACCGTGGAGGCCACCTATAATTCACCCCTCCACTTT	CSATVEATYNSPLHF
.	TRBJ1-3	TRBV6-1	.	TGTGCCAGCAGCGAACGCTCCTTATATTTT	CASSERSLYF
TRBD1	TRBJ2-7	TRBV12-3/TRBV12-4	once	TGTGCCAGCAGCTGGACAGGGACGCCATACGAGCAGTACTTC	CASSWTGTPYEQYF